This T cell receptor beta chain is drawn from a study of human T cells and chemical hapten exposure. About the research overall: Predominantly women, the patients had alopecia areata, totalis or universalis.

The study, taken as a whole, reports: The donor cohort had alopecia, so its immune response may not match that of healthy people.

Many counts were recorded for this clonotype. Its target is not known. This CDR3 region has 14 residues. The ends were cut back, 3 bases at V and 0 bases at J, with 8 bases in the middle. The time point: patch test 1, 2 weeks after DPC sensitization. The treatment is: therapeutic diphenylcyclopropenone sensitization with weekly scalp DPC. Per the authors' pipeline: Sample-level TCR yields exhibited a median of 95,638, with a range of 23,224 to 690,600. TCRdb fed the RACE reads into MiXCR, producing one record per CDR3 protein. The V and J calls, along with clone size, are taken from TCRdb and not from the paper's own processing. The table has some 81,000 distinct CDR3 sequences, over 6% seen once.

The receptor's source is a woman aged 25 to 39 with alopecia areata. Some clones in this sample may be carry-over from other donors' samples. This specimen was whole blood, taken in connection with sensitization to the hapten diphenylcyclopropenone (DPC). The chain combines TRBV12-3 or TRBV12-4 with TRBJ1-1; D ambiguous. CDR3 nucleotides: TGTGCCAGCAGTTTGCAGGCCTTGAACACTGAAGCTTTCTTT. Translating it yields CASSLQALNTEAFF.